What follows describes a single TCR beta chain. Its antigen is still unknown. Preparation of TRB cDNA libraries relied on 5' RACE carrying UMI labels. From its re-call of the 5' RACE reads, TCRdb lists each CDR3 protein once, without DNA. This listing includes 120,000 or so distinct CDR3 sequences. These data are taken from a study of CXCR3-negative and CXCR3-positive naive CD8 T cells. The germline V gene has CDR1 MNHEY and CDR2 SVGEGT. The CDR3 is made up of 18 amino acids. General study points: Researchers report that CXCR3-positive naive cells carry more hydrophobic TRB CDR3s than CXCR3-negative naive cells. Memory CD8+ cells showed much lower diversity, while both naive subsets were comparably high.

This clonotype was obtained from a human donor in good health. Some clones in this sample may be carry-over from other donors' samples. This chain links TRBV6-2 or TRBV6-3 with TRBJ2-3; TCRdb returns TRBD2, unconfirmable since there is no DNA. Sequenced: naive CXCR3+ CD8+ T cells from blood. Sample subset: CD45RO-CCR7+CD27+CD95- naive CD8+ T cells expressing CXCR3 (TNR3+). The chain's CDR3 is CASSYEPGTSGITDTQYF.